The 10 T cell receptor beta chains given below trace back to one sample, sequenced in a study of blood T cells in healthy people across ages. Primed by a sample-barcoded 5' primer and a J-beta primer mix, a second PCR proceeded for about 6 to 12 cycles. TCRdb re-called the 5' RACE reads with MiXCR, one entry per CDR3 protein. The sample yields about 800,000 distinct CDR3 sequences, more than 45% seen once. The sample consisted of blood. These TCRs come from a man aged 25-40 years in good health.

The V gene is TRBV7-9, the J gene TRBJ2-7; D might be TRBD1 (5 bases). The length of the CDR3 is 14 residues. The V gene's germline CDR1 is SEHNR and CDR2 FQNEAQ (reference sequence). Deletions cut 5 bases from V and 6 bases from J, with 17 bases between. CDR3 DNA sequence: TGTGCCAGCAGCGACAGTCGTGGGTGGGGCGAGCAGTACTTC. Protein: CASSDSRGWGEQYF.

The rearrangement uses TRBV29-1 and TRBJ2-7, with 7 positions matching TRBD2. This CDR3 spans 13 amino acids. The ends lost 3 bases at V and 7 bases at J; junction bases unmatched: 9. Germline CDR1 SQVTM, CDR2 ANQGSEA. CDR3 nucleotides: TGCAGCGTTGAGGCTAGCGGTTCGGGAGAGCAGTACTTC. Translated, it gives CSVEASGSGEQYF.

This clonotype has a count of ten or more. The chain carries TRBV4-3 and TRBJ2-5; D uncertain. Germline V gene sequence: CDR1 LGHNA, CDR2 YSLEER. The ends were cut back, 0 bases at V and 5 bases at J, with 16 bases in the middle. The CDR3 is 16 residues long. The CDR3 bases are TGCGCCAGCAGCCAAGATTGGCCAGGCACCGGGGAGACCCAGTACTTC. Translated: CASSQDWPGTGETQYF.

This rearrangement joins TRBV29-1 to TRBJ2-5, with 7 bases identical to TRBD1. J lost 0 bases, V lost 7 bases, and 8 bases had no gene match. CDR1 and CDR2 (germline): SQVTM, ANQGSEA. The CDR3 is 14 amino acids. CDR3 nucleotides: TGCAGCGGAACGCCACAGGGGCACCAAGAGACCCAGTACTTC. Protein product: CSGTPQGHQETQYF.

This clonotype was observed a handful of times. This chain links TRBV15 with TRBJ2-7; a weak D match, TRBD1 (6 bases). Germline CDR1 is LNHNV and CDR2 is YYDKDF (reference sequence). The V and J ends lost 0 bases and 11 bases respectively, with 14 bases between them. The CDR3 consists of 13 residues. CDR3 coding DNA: TGTGCCACCAGCAGAGATCTCAGTAACAGGGAGTACTTC. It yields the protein CATSRDLSNREYF.

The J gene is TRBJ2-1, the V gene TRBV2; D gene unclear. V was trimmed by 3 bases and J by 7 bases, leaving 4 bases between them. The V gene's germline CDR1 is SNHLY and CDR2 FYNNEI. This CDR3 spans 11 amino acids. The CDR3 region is CASSDKNEQFF. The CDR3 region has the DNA TGTGCCAGCAGTGACAAGAATGAGCAGTTCTTC. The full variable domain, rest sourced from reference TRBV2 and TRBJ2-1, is EPEVTQTPSHQVTQMGQEVILRCVPISNHLYFYWYRQILGQKVEFLVSFYNNEISEKSEIFDDQFSVERPDGSNFTLKIRSTKLEDSAMYFCASSDKNEQFFGPGTRLTVL.

The CDR3 loop is CASSSEVQETQYF. DNA for the CDR3: TGTGCCAGCAGCTCTGAAGTCCAAGAGACCCAGTACTTC. This rearrangement joins TRBV5-8 to TRBJ2-5; D is uncertain. This CDR3 has 13 amino acids. In germline, CDR1 is SGHTS, CDR2 YDEGEE. Trimming stripped 3 bases from V and 1 base from J, with 7 bases between.

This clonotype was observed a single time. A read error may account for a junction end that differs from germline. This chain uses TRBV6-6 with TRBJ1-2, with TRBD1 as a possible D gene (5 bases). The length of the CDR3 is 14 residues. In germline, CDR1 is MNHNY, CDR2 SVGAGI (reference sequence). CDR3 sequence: CASSDSTGTYGYTF. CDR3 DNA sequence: TGTGCCAGCAGTGACTCGACGGGGACCTATGGCTACACCTTC.

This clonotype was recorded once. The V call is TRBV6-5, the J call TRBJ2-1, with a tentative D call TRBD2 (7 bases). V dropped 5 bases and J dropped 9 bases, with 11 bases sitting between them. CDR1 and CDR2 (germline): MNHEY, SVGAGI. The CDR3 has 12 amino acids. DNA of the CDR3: TGTGCCAGCAGTAAGGGGGGGATTGAGCAGTTCTTC. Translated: CASSKGGIEQFF.

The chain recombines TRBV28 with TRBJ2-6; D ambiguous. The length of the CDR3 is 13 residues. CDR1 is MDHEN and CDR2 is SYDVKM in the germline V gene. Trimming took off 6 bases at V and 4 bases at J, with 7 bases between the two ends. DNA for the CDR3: TGTGCCAGCAGGGCTCCCGGGGCCAACGTCCTGACTTTC. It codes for CASRAPGANVLTF.